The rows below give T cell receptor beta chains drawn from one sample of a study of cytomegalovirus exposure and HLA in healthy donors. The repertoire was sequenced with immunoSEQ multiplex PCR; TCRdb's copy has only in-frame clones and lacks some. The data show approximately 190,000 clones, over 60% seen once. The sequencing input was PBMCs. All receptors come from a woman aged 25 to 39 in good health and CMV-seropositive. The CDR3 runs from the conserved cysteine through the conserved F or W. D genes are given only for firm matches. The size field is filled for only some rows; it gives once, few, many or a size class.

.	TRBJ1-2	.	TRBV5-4	CASTVGGQPGPFYGYTF	TGTGCCAGCACCGTGGGGGGGCAGCCCGGCCCATTCTATGGCTACACCTTC
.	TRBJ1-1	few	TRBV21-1	CASSNTGGRFNTEAFF	TGTGCCAGCAGCAACACAGGGGGAAGGTTTAACACTGAAGCTTTCTTT
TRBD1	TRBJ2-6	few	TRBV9	CASSPLTGAPLGANVLTF	TGTGCCAGCAGCCCATTGACAGGGGCCCCTCTAGGGGCCAACGTCCTGACTTTC
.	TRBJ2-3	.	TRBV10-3	CAISESRTATDTQYF	TGTGCCATCAGTGAGTCGAGGACAGCTACAGATACGCAGTATTTT
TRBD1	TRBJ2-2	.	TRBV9	CASSVAGQANTGELFF	TGTGCCAGCAGCGTAGCTGGACAGGCAAACACCGGGGAGCTGTTTTTT
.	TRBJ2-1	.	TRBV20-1	CSARLLHAQFF	TGCAGTGCTAGACTACTCCACGCGCAGTTCTTC
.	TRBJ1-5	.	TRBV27	CASSLKGRNQPQHF	TGTGCCAGCAGTTTAAAAGGGAGGAATCAGCCCCAGCATTTT
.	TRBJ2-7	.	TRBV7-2	CASSLLGAPSYEQYF	TGTGCCAGCAGCTTATTGGGGGCCCCCTCCTACGAGCAGTACTTC
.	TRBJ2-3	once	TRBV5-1	CASSLLDSSTDTQYF	TGCGCCAGCAGCTTACTAGACTCTAGCACAGATACGCAGTATTTT
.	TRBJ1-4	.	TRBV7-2	CASSLRGGKLFF	TGTGCCAGCAGCTTAAGGGGGGGGAAACTGTTTTTT
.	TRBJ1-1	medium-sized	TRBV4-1	CASSPRENTEAFF	TGCGCCAGCAGCCCCAGGGAGAACACTGAAGCTTTCTTT
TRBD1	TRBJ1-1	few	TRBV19	CASRDRGGTEAFF	TGTGCCAGCCGGGACAGGGGTGGCACTGAAGCTTTCTTT
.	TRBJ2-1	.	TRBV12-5	CASGTGSNNEQFF	TGTGCTAGTGGTACAGGGTCCAACAATGAGCAGTTCTTC
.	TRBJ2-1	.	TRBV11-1	CASSLTSSYNEQFF	TGTGCCAGCAGCTTAACGAGCTCCTACAATGAGCAGTTCTTC
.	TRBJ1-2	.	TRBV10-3	CAISETDNPNYGYTF	TGTGCCATCAGTGAGACGGACAACCCTAACTATGGCTACACCTTC
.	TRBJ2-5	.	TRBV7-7	CASSLAPQEAQYF	TGTGCTAGCAGCTTAGCCCCGCAAGAGGCCCAGTACTTC
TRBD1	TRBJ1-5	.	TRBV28	CASRLFTGVDNQPQHF	TGTGCCAGCAGATTATTTACAGGGGTGGACAATCAGCCCCAGCATTTT
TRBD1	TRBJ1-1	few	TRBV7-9	CASSRTGGDTEAFF	TGTGCCAGCAGCCGTACAGGGGGGGATACTGAAGCTTTCTTT
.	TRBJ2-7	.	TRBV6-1	CASSVQGQLGYEQYF	TGTGCCAGCAGTGTACAAGGACAGCTCGGGTACGAGCAGTACTTC
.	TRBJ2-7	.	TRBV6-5	CASSYSWGYEQYF	TGTGCCAGCAGTTACTCGTGGGGCTACGAGCAGTACTTC
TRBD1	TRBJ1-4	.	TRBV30	CAWDDRGGVEKLFF	TGTGCCTGGGATGACAGGGGGGGAGTAGAAAAACTGTTTTTT
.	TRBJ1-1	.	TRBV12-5	CATMAYQGLRTEAFF	TGTGCTACAATGGCATATCAGGGGTTGAGAACTGAAGCTTTCTTT
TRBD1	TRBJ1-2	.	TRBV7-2	CASSFGADRGLITVGYTF	TGTGCCAGCAGCTTCGGCGCGGACAGGGGTCTGATTACTGTCGGCTACACCTTC
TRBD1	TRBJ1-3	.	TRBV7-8	CASSIQGAKGNTIYF	TGTGCCAGCAGCATACAGGGGGCAAAAGGAAACACCATATATTTT
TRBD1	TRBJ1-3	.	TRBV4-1	CASSHEKGQESSGNTIYF	TGCGCCAGCAGTCACGAGAAGGGACAGGAGAGCTCTGGAAACACCATATATTTT
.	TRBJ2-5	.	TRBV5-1	CASSRPDRDFETQYF	TGCGCCAGCAGTCGCCCCGACAGGGACTTCGAGACCCAGTACTTC
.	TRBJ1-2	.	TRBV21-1	CASSNGTGGADYGYTF	TGTGCCAGCAGTAACGGGACAGGGGGCGCGGACTATGGCTACACCTTC
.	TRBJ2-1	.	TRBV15	CATSSALREQFF	TGTGCCACCAGCAGCGCCCTTCGGGAGCAGTTCTTC
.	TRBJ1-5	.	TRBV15	CATSHYTGGNQPQHF	TGTGCCACCAGCCATTACACGGGTGGCAATCAGCCCCAGCATTTT
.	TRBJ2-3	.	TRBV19	CASSTRQSWDPSTDTQYF	TGTGCCAGTAGTACCCGACAGTCTTGGGATCCTAGCACAGATACGCAGTATTTT
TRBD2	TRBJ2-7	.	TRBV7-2	CASRRGASGGAGSYEQYF	TGTGCCAGCAGAAGAGGGGCTAGCGGGGGGGCGGGGTCCTACGAGCAGTACTTC
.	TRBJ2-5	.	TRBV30	CAWSVQGGHQETQYF	TGTGCCTGGAGTGTACAAGGAGGGCACCAAGAGACCCAGTACTTC
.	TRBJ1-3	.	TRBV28	CASRFQGAGSGNTIYF	TGTGCCAGCAGGTTTCAGGGCGCAGGCTCTGGAAACACCATATATTTT
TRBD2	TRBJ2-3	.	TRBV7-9	CASSATSGRTDTQYF	TGTGCCAGCAGCGCCACTAGCGGGAGAACTGATACGCAGTATTTT
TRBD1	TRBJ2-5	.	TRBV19	CASSIGDRREETQYF	TGTGCCAGTAGTATCGGGGACAGGAGAGAAGAGACCCAGTACTTC
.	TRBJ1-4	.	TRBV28	CASSRRGSANEKLFF	TGTGCCAGCAGCCGAAGGGGATCGGCTAATGAAAAACTGTTTTTT
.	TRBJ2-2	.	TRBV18	CASSPSPSPAGTGELFF	TGTGCCAGCTCACCGTCTCCCAGCCCGGCCGGGACCGGGGAGCTGTTTTTT
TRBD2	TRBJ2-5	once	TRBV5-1	CASSLGLAGRETQYF	TGCGCCAGCAGCTTGGGGCTAGCGGGACGAGAGACCCAGTACTTC
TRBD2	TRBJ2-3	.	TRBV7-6	CASSSTGTSGVADTQYF	TGTGCCAGCAGCTCAACCGGGACTAGCGGGGTCGCAGATACGCAGTATTTT
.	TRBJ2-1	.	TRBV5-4	CASSLMDSPGVF	TGTGCCAGCAGCTTGATGGACTCCCCGGGGGTCTTC
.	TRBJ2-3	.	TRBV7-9	CAIGVSTDTQYF	TGTGCCATCGGGGTTTCCACAGATACGCAGTATTTT
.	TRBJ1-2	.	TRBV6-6	CASSPRRGGYTF	TGTGCCAGCAGTCCCCGACGGGGTGGCTACACCTTC
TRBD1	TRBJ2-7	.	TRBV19	CASSGQGLAYEQYF	TGTGCCAGTAGTGGACAGGGGCTCGCCTACGAGCAGTACTTC